This T cell receptor (beta chain) was identified in a study of CD8 T cells in ankylosing spondylitis. One entry per CDR3 protein, called by TCRdb with MiXCR from the 5' RACE reads. The data hold 250,000 to 350,000 distinct CDR3 sequences, with roughly 20% observed a single time. This clonotype appeared many times. The CDR3 is 15 amino acids. The germline V gene encodes CDR1 SGHKS and CDR2 YYEKEE (reference sequence). V was trimmed by 0 bases and J by 10 bases, leaving 19 bases between them. The chain couples TRBV5-5 to TRBJ1-1, with unresolved D. Sequences were obtained from blood, either unsorted or a sorted T cell fraction (not recorded which). This TCR came from a female donor with ankylosing spondylitis or in good health (not recorded which). The DNA for the CDR3 is TGTGCCAGCAGCTTGGAGCTCCTCACCCGGCTGGGAGCTTTCTTT. This sequence encodes CASSLELLTRLGAFF. The full variable domain, completed using reference TRBV5-5 and TRBJ1-1, is DAGVTQSPTHLIKTRGQQVTLRCSPISGHKSVSWYQQVLGQGPQFIFQYYEKEERGRGNFPDRFSARQFPNYSSELNVNALLLGDSALYLCASSLELLTRLGAFFGQGTRLTVV.